A selection of T cell receptor beta chains follows, all from one sample in a study of OX40 agonist ivuxolimab in advanced cancers. TCRdb's copy holds only in-frame clones and misses some; the assay was immunoSEQ multiplex PCR. Here the sample spans tens of thousands of clones, roughly 79% being singletons. Sequenced material: CD4+ or CD8+ T cells sorted from blood, taken in a trial of the OX40 agonist ivuxolimab. Receptors were obtained from an adult with an advanced solid tumor such as melanoma, head and neck, liver or kidney cancer. Each CDR3 is given with its conserved first and last residue. The D gene is left open where the match is weak. For some rows the clone size is stated as once, few or many, or as a class when expanded; others skip it.

v_gene	j_gene	len	d_gene	abundance	CDR3nt	CDR3aa
TRBV7-8	TRBJ1-1	15	-	-	TGTGCCAGCAGCTTAGGCCCCTTTCTAGGAACTGAAGCTTTCTTT	CASSLGPFLGTEAFF
TRBV19	TRBJ1-5	18	TRBD1	-	TGTGCCAGTAGTATAAGGGACAGGGTTTTAGTGGGCAATCAGCCCCAGCATTTT	CASSIRDRVLVGNQPQHF
TRBV5-5	TRBJ2-3	16	TRBD1	-	TGTGCCAGCACCTTCGTGGGACAGGGTGTTCCAGATACGCAGTATTTT	CASTFVGQGVPDTQYF
TRBV5-1	TRBJ1-1	13	-	-	TGCGCCAGCAACTCAGGGGCGGGTACTGAAGCTTTCTTT	CASNSGAGTEAFF
TRBV10-2	TRBJ2-1	13	-	-	TGCGCCAGCAGTGAGGCAACCTACAATGAGCAGTTCTTC	CASSEATYNEQFF
TRBV6-5	TRBJ2-3	14	TRBD2	few	TGTGCCAGCCGGGGGGGGCGGGGCACAGATACGCAGTATTTT	CASRGGRGTDTQYF
TRBV7-2	TRBJ2-5	15	-	-	TGTGCCAGCAGCTTAGTGATCGGCAGGGGCGAGACCCAGTACTTC	CASSLVIGRGETQYF
TRBV10-3	TRBJ1-4	13	TRBD1	-	TGTGCCATCTCGGACAGGGGCAGTGAAAAACTGTTTTTT	CAISDRGSEKLFF
TRBV2	TRBJ1-5	14	-	-	TGTGCCAGCAGTGTGCCGCAGAGCAATCAGCCCCAGCATTTT	CASSVPQSNQPQHF
TRBV11-2	TRBJ2-5	17	TRBD2	-	TGTGCCAGCAGCTTATTTCTGACTAGCGGCATCCAAGAGACCCAGTACTTC	CASSLFLTSGIQETQYF